This TCR beta chain was obtained from a study of control samples from healthy donors and cancer patients (dated by TCRdb to the early 2020s). Turning to this clone: Its antigen is currently not known. Per-base qualities were not stored, and no clone one base away is much larger.

The method behind the library was the immunoSEQ multiplex PCR assay. The source is immuneACCESS, and TCRdb retained only in-frame sequences with V and J called. Part of the clones is not carried over; for the studies checked, unresolved V genes explain less than half of this, and the remainder is unexplained. A total of approximately 180,000 clones appear in this sample, about 91% of them only once. The ten largest account for around 2% of the sample. Here V drops 4 bases and J drops 5 bases, and the junction holds 11 bases not matched to any gene. CDR1 and CDR2, looked up from the germline V gene (reference sequence), are LNHDA and SQIVND. From its cysteine to its phenylalanine, the CDR3 spans 16 amino acids. Kept here is only the CDR3 DNA, which spans 48 bases and is read in frame from base 1.

The receptor was isolated from a middle-aged woman in good health. The V and J segments used are TRBV19 and TRBJ1-2, and 9 junction bases match TRBD1. Sequences were obtained from blood. The CDR3 is CASSTADPGTGYGYTF. The DNA sequence follows: TGTGCCAGTAGTACCGCGGATCCCGGGACAGGGTATGGCTACACCTTC.